This note documents a single TCR beta chain sequence. This clone has just one count. The specificity of this receptor is unknown. Base qualities are not provided; no much larger clone lies one nucleotide away. The data stem from a study of blood T cell repertoires in COVID-19 (dated by TCRdb to 2020 to 2021). About the investigation overall: Samples from collaborators originated in the United States, Italy and Spain and spanned both the acute and convalescent phases of COVID-19. HLA class I and class II types, where available, came from metadata supplied by the sample provider rather than from assay-based typing. The material from the prospective study consisted of cDNA or gDNA derived from T cells, B-cell-depleted T cells, or PBMCs. The samples were drawn from the first 160 participants of the ongoing ImmuneRACE study and from 1,200 or so subjects provided by 6 global collaborators. A freely available public database, intended as a resource for researchers studying the immune response to SARS-CoV-2, is where the repertoires were released. Subjects who had been exposed to COVID-19, were actively infected with it, or had recovered from it provided the deeply sampled blood TCRbeta repertoires that made up the dataset. Sample metadata almost always included a de-identified subject ID, COVID-19 status, age in years and sex. General conclusions and limits of the study: The quantity of clinical and demographic metadata differed by source and by participant and was supplied without curation.

The immunoSEQ Assay, a bias-controlled multiplex PCR, was used to amplify TCRbeta CDR3 regions from genomic DNA. Under the source paper's analysis protocol: The number of nucleated cells in each sample was estimated by amplification of reference gene primers within the assay. Sequence reads were collapsed and filtered to measure the absolute abundance of every unique TCRbeta CDR3 rearrangement. For each sample, productive Simpson clonality was calculated as the square root of Simpson's diversity index across productive rearrangements. In its TCRdb copy, this immuneACCESS table keeps in-frame sequences only and misses some clones. Where compared with another copy, unresolved V genes explain less than half of these, and the others have no known cause. V, J and clone size were drawn from that table, and D and trimming were deduced from the DNA. The sample table records around 180,000 clones; roughly 77% of these occur just once. About an eighth of the sample goes to the ten largest clones.

One collaborating source in Seattle enrolled patients during active infection and followed them longitudinally through the course of disease. Each collaborating institution followed its own protocols to collect whole blood in K2EDTA tubes. For TCRbeta analysis, collaborator samples were shipped as frozen whole blood, as isolated PBMCs, or as DNA extracted from either sample type. For CDR1 and CDR2, the germline V gene (reference sequence) lists SGHNT and YYREEE. Unmatched junction bases come to 12, with V trimmed by 4 bases and J by 3 bases. The CDR3 contains 18 residues, cysteine and phenylalanine counted. Kept here is only the CDR3 DNA, which spans 54 bases and is read in frame from base 1.

Sequencing input: peripheral blood. This receptor was identified in a woman at least 80 years old with COVID-19, enrolled during active disease. The V gene is TRBV5-4 and the J gene is TRBJ2-7; 14 middle bases align to TRBD2. In nucleotide form, the sequence is TGTGCCAGCAGCCCCCCGGGACTAGCGGGAGCCGAGATCTACGAGCAGTACTTC. Translated, this gives CASSPPGLAGAEIYEQYF.